The entry that follows covers one TCR beta chain sequence. Antigen specificity is unknown. Random hexamers were used to reverse transcribe the RNA input (roughly 0.5 to 1 ug). TCRdb reprocessed the immunoSEQ multiplex PCR reads via MiXCR and lists one record per CDR3 protein. The data show about 430,000 distinct CDR3 sequences, approximately 89% seen once. The data derive from a study of CD8 T cells in Susac syndrome. The study's findings and limits: Only a relatively small number of individuals were included in the TCR sequencing and HLA analysis.

The V end was cut by 5 bases, the J end by 9 bases, with 11 bases between. The CDR3 totals 12 residues. Germline V gene sequence: CDR1 SEHNR, CDR2 FQNEAQ (reference sequence). The TCR sequence derives from a human donor with multiple sclerosis. The rearrangement joins TRBV7-9 to TRBJ2-1; D may correspond to TRBD1 or TRBD2 (6 bases each). The sample consisted of CD8+ T cells from PBMCs. The CDR3 DNA is TGTGCCAGCAGCATAGGAGGGGGTGAGCAGTTCTTC. Its protein is CASSIGGGEQFF.